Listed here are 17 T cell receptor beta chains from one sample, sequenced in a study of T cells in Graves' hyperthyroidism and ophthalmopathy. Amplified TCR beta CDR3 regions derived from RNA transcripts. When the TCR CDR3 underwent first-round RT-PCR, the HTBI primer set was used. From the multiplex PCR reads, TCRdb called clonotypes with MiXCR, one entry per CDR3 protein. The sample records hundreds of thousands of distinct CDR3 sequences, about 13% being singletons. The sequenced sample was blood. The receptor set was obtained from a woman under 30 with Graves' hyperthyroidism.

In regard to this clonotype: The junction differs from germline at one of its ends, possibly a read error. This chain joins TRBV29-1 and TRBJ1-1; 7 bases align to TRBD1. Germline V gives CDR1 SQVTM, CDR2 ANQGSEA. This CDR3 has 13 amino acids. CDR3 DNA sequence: TGCAGCGTTTGGGACAGTATGAACACTGGAGCTTTCTTT. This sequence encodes CSVWDSMNTGAFF.

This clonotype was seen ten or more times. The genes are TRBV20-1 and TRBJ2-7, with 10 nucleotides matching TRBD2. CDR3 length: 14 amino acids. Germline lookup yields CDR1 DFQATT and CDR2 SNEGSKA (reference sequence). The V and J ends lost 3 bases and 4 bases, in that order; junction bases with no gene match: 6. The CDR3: CSASLASGSYEQYF. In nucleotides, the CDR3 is TGCAGTGCTAGTTTGGCTAGCGGGAGTTACGAGCAGTACTTC.

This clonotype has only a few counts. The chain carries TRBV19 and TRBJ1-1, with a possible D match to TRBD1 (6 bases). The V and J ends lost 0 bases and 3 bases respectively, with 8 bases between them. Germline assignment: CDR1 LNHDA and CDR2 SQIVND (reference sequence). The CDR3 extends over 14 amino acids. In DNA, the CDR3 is TGTGCCAGTAGTATAGATCCAGGGGACACTGAAGCTTTCTTT. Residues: CASSIDPGDTEAFF.

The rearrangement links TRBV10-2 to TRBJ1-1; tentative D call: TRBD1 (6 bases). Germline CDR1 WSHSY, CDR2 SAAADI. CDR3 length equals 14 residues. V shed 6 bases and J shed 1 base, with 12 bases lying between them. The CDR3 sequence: CASRPPTGNTEAFF. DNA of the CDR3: TGCGCCAGCAGACCCCCGACAGGGAACACTGAAGCTTTCTTT.

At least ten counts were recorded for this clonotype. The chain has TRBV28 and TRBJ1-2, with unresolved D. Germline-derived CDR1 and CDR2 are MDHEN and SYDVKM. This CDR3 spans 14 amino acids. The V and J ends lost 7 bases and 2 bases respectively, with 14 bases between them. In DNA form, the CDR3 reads TGTGCCAGCATGCCACTAGTCCCGAACTATGGCTACACCTTC. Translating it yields CASMPLVPNYGYTF.

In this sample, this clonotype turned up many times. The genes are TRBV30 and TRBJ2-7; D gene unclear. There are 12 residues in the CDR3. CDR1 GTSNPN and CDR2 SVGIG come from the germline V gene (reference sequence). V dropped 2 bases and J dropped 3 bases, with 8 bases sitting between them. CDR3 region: CAWSKFFYEQYF. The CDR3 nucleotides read TGTGCCTGGAGTAAATTCTTCTACGAGCAGTACTTC. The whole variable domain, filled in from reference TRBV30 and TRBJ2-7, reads SQTIHQWPATLVQPVGSPLSLECTVEGTSNPNLYWYRQAAGRGLQLLFYSVGIGQISSEVPQNLSASRPQDRQFILSSKKLLLSDSGFYLCAWSKFFYEQYFGPGTRLTVT.

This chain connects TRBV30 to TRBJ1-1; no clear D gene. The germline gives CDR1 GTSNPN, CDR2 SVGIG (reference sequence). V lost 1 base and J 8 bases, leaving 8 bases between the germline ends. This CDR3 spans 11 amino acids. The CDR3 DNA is TGTGCCTGGAGTGCCGGGCCAGAAGCTTTCTTT. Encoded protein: CAWSAGPEAFF.

The chain's CDR3 is CASKVGTGAGDEKLFF. The CDR3 region has the DNA TGTGCCAGCAAGGTGGGGACAGGGGCCGGAGATGAAAAACTGTTTTTT. The V call is TRBV6-1, the J call TRBJ1-4; 10 nucleotides line up with TRBD1. With 7 bases clipped from V and 6 bases from J, the junction kept 11 bases outside the gene matches. The CDR3 length is 16 residues. CDR1 is MNHNS, CDR2 SASEGT, per germline.

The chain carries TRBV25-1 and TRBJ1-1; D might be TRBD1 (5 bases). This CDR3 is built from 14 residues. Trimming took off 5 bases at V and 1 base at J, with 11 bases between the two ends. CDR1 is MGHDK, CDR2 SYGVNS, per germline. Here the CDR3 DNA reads TGTGCCAGCAGTAAAGGGACGGAGAACACTGAAGCTTTCTTT. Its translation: CASSKGTENTEAFF.

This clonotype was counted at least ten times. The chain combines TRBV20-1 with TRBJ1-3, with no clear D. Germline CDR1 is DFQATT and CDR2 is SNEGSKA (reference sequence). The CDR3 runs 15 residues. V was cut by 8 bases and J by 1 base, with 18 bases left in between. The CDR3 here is CSCNDPARSGNTIYF. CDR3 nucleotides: TGCAGTTGCAACGATCCGGCTAGATCTGGAAACACCATATATTTT.

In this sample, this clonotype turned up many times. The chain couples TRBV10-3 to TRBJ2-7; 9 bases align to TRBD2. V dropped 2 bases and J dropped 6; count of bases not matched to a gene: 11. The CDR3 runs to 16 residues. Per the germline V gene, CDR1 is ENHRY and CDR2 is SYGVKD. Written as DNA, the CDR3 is TGTGCCATCAGTGAGGGAAGGAGTAGCGGGAGTTTCGAGCAGTACTTC. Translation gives CAISEGRSSGSFEQYF.

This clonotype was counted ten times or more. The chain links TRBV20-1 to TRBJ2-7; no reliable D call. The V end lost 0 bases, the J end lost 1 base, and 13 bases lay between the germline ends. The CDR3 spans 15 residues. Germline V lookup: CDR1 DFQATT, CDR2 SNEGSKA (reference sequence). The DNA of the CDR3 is TGCAGTGCTAGAGATCGAACTGGAAGTTCCTACGAGCAGTACTTC. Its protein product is CSARDRTGSSYEQYF.

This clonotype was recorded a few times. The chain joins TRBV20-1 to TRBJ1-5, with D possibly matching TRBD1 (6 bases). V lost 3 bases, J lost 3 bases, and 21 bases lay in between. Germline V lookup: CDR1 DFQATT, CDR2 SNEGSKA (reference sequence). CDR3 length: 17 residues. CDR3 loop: CSASLLQGPTDNQPQHF. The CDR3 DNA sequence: TGCAGTGCTAGTTTACTTCAGGGGCCCACCGACAATCAGCCCCAGCATTTT.

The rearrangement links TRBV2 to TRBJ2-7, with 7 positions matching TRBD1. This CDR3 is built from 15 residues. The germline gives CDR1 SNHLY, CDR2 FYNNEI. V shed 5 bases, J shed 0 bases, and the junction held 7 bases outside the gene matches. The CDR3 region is CASSRDSQSSYEQYF. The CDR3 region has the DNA TGTGCCAGCAGTCGGGACAGCCAAAGCTCCTACGAGCAGTACTTC.

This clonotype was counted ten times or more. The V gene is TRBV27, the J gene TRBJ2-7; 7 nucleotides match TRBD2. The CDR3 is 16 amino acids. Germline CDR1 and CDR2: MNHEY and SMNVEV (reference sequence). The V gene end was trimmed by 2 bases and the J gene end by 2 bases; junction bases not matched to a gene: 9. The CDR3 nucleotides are TGTGCCAGCAGTTTAGAGGGCGGGGGAGATACCTACGAGCAGTACTTC. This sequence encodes CASSLEGGGDTYEQYF.

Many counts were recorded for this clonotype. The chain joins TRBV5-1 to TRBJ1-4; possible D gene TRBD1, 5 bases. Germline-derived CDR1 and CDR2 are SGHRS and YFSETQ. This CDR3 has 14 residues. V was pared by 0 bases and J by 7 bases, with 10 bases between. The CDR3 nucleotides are TGCGCCAGCAGCTTGGGGGGCGCGGGTGAAAAACTGTTTTTT. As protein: CASSLGGAGEKLFF.

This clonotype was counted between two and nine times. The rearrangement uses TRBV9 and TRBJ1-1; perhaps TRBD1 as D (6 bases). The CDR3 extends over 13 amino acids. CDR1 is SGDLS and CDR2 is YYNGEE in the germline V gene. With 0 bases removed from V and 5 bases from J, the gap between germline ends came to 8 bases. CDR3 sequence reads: CASSVEQGTEAFF. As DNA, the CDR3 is TGTGCCAGCAGCGTAGAGCAGGGGACTGAAGCTTTCTTT.